This T cell receptor beta chain was captured by sequencing in a study of shared clonotypes between healthy human individuals. Overall study results and limits: In having few donors, the study represented limited genetic and exposure-history diversity.

Donors, without exception, were Caucasian adults residing in Nashville, Tennessee. A few counts support this clone. Its antigen is currently unknown. Here immunoSEQ multiplex PCR was the method, and the copy in TCRdb shows in-frame clones only, minus some. The table shows about 480,000 clones, with almost 80% occurring only once. This CDR3 is built from 12 residues. Germline CDR1 and CDR2: GTSNPN and SVGIG (reference sequence). The V and J ends lost 4 bases and 6 bases respectively, with 12 bases between them. The J gene is TRBJ1-1, the V gene TRBV30; D is unresolved. This TCR came from a woman aged 35 to 49 in good health. Some clones in this sample may be carry-over from other donors' samples. The sequenced material came from PBMCs. The CDR3: CAWKRSASEAFF. The CDR3 nucleotides are TGTGCCTGGAAGAGGTCGGCTTCTGAAGCTTTCTTT.